The 17 T cell receptor beta chains in this list originate from one sample, sequenced in a study of neurological immune-mediated disorders. From the 5' RACE reads, TCRdb called clonotypes with MiXCR, one entry per CDR3 protein. Of under 50,000 distinct CDR3 sequences listed, 11% are singletons. Sample: CD4+ T cells from blood. These receptors all stem from a woman aged 25-40 years with HTLV-1-associated myelopathy (HAM/TSP).

Many counts were recorded for this clonotype. The genes are TRBV20-1 and TRBJ1-5; TRBD1 aligns across 7 bases. V shed 3 bases, J shed 0 bases, and the junction held 2 bases outside the gene matches. Germline-derived CDR1 and CDR2 are DFQATT and SNEGSKA (reference sequence). The CDR3 covers 14 residues. CDR3 region: CSASRGGSNQPQHF. The CDR3 region has the DNA TGCAGTGCTAGCAGGGGGGGTAGCAATCAGCCCCAGCATTTT.

In this sample, this clonotype turned up many times. The chain combines TRBV15 with TRBJ2-1; 13 bases align to TRBD2. The CDR3 loop spans 18 amino acids. Trimming removed 1 base from V and 6 bases from J; junction bases left unmatched: 9. The germline gives CDR1 LNHNV, CDR2 YYDKDF (reference sequence). CDR3 bases: TGTGCCACCAGCAGAGGGCCACTACTAGCGGGGGGGCGCAATGAGCAGTTCTTC. Amino acid sequence: CATSRGPLLAGGRNEQFF. Using reference TRBV15 and TRBJ2-1 for the parts outside the CDR3, the full variable domain is DAMVIQNPRYQVTQFGKPVTLSCSQTLNHNVMYWYQQKSSQAPKLLFHYYDKDFNNEADTPDNFQSRRPNTSFCFLDIRSPGLGDTAMYLCATSRGPLLAGGRNEQFFGPGTRLTVL.

This clonotype has ten or more counts. The chain has TRBV5-5 and TRBJ2-2; 8 bases agree with TRBD2. Germline CDR1 reads SGHKS; CDR2 reads YYEKEE (reference sequence). V gave up 2 bases and J gave up 4 bases; unmatched junction bases: 4. The CDR3 sequence is 15 residues long. The CDR3 loop reads CASSFLRGGTGELFF. The DNA for the CDR3 is TGTGCCAGCAGCTTTCTACGGGGGGGCACCGGGGAGCTGTTTTTT.

The chain combines TRBV20-1 with TRBJ2-1; 8 nucleotides line up with TRBD2. V lost 5 bases, J lost 10 bases, and 13 bases stayed unmatched. The CDR3 is 14 residues long. The germline V gene has CDR1 DFQATT and CDR2 SNEGSKA (reference sequence). CDR3 bases: TGCAGTGCTCCGGGGGGGCCTGTATACGGAGAGCAGTTCTTC. This translates into CSAPGGPVYGEQFF.

This clonotype occurred many times. The chain is built from TRBV5-1 and TRBJ2-3; 10 bases map to TRBD1. The germline CDR1 and CDR2 sequences are SGHRS and YFSETQ. Losses at the gene ends were 0 bases for V and 8 bases for J; bases not matched to a gene: 9. CDR3 size: 16 residues. The chain's CDR3 is CASSLDVTGGASTQYF. CDR3 coding DNA: TGCGCCAGCAGCTTGGATGTGACAGGGGGCGCAAGTACGCAGTATTTT. Looking up the rest from reference TRBV5-1 and TRBJ2-3 gives the full variable domain: KAGVTQTPRYLIKTRGQQVTLSCSPISGHRSVSWYQQTPGQGLQFLFEYFSETQRNKGNFPGRFSGRQFSNSRSEMNVSTLELGDSALYLCASSLDVTGGASTQYFGPGTRLTVL.

This clonotype was seen repeatedly, ten times or more. This chain joins TRBV6-5 and TRBJ2-2; 7 nucleotides agree with TRBD2. J was trimmed by 7 bases and V by 2 bases; bases with no gene match: 13. Germline V gene data show CDR1 as MNHEY and CDR2 as SVGAGI. The CDR3 sequence is 17 residues long. This CDR3 is CASSYGDYSPRGGELFF. The DNA for the CDR3 is TGTGCCAGCAGTTACGGGGACTACTCTCCCCGGGGCGGGGAGCTGTTTTTT.

This clonotype was recorded at least ten times. This sequence joins TRBV20-1 and TRBJ2-7; the D is unclear. Germline assignment: CDR1 DFQATT and CDR2 SNEGSKA (reference sequence). Trimming pared 3 bases from V and 4 bases from J, leaving 16 bases between. This CDR3 region has 14 residues. CDR3 amino acids: CSASSLITKYEQYF. The CDR3 DNA is TGCAGTGCTAGTTCTTTGATCACCAAGTACGAGCAGTACTTC.

This clonotype was seen repeatedly, ten times or more. The V gene is TRBV3-1, the J gene TRBJ2-7; no reliable D call. V lost 1 base and J lost 4, with 2 bases in between. This CDR3 is 11 amino acids long. Germline V gene sequence: CDR1 LGHDT, CDR2 YNNKEL (reference sequence). The CDR3 DNA sequence: TGTGCCAGCAGCCAAGCTTACGAGCAGTACTTC. Translated, it gives CASSQAYEQYF.

This clonotype was seen repeatedly, ten times or more. This chain uses TRBV12-3 or TRBV12-4 with TRBJ1-1; the D gene is possibly TRBD1 (6 bases). The CDR3 runs 14 residues. The V gene lost 7 bases and the J gene lost 4 bases, with 16 bases spanning the gap. The CDR3 protein is CASTGAGGSTEAFF. The CDR3 DNA reads TGTGCCAGCACAGGGGCGGGGGGTAGCACTGAAGCTTTCTTT.

This clonotype was detected ten times or more. The rearrangement links TRBV25-1 to TRBJ2-2, with D maybe TRBD1 (7 bases). V lost 8 bases, J lost 4 bases, and 14 bases lay in between. Germline V gene lookup returns CDR1 MGHDK and CDR2 SYGVNS. The CDR3 runs to 14 residues. The CDR3 protein is CASQGGAGTGELFF. CDR3 sequence (DNA): TGTGCCAGCCAGGGGGGCGCCGGCACCGGGGAGCTGTTTTTT.

This clonotype was counted many times. The J gene is TRBJ1-5, the V gene TRBV3-1, with D possibly TRBD1 on 6 matching bases. CDR1 LGHDT and CDR2 YNNKEL come from the germline V gene (reference sequence). The V gene lost 8 bases and the J gene lost 1 base, with 12 bases spanning the gap. The CDR3 length is 14 residues. The CDR3 DNA reads as TGTGCCAGCTCAAAGGGGGGCAGCAATCAGCCCCAGCATTTT. This gives the protein CASSKGGSNQPQHF.

In this sample, this clonotype turned up many times. This chain connects TRBV3-1 to TRBJ2-4; D is ambiguous. This CDR3 comprises 14 residues. The germline V and J ends were trimmed by 0 bases and 0 bases, with 3 bases remaining between them. Germline V gives CDR1 LGHDT, CDR2 YNNKEL (reference sequence). Written as DNA, the CDR3 is TGTGCCAGCAGCCAAGACTTAGCCAAAAACATTCAGTACTTC. This codes for CASSQDLAKNIQYF.

This clonotype came up many times. The chain uses TRBV7-2 and TRBJ1-2, with TRBD1 matching over 8 bases. Germline CDR1 is SGHTA and CDR2 is FQGNSA. V lost 1 base to trimming and J lost 8 bases; unmatched junction nucleotides: 6. The CDR3 sequence is 14 residues long. The CDR3 DNA reads TGTGCCAGCAGCTTAGTGCAGGGGGCGAAGGGCTACACCTTC. Its translation: CASSLVQGAKGYTF.

This clonotype was recorded at least ten times. The chain joins TRBV5-6 to TRBJ2-7; 9 bases align to TRBD1. In germline, CDR1 is SGHDT, CDR2 YYEEEE. There are 13 residues in the CDR3. V was pared by 4 bases and J by 2 bases, with 1 base of the junction left unmatched. The CDR3 loop is CASSRTGAYEQYF. Written as DNA, the CDR3 is TGTGCCAGCAGCCGGACAGGGGCCTACGAGCAGTACTTC.

This clonotype has ten or more counts. The genes are TRBV5-6 and TRBJ2-3, with TRBD1 as a possible D gene (5 bases). Trimming took off 0 bases at V and 2 bases at J, with 7 bases between the two ends. CDR3 length: 14 residues. Germline CDR1 SGHDT, CDR2 YYEEEE. CDR3 coding DNA: TGTGCCAGCAGCTTGGGACAGTTCACAGATACGCAGTATTTT. This codes for CASSLGQFTDTQYF.

The table lists this clonotype with many counts. This chain uses TRBV11-3 with TRBJ1-3; no clear D gene. The germline V gene encodes CDR1 SGHNT and CDR2 YENEEA. V lost 2 bases, J lost 5 bases, and 4 bases lay in between. The CDR3 runs 12 residues. The CDR3 nucleotides read TGTGCCAGCAGCTTAACAAGAAACACCATATATTTT. Amino acid sequence: CASSLTRNTIYF.

This clonotype was seen repeatedly, ten times or more. This sequence joins TRBV10-3 and TRBJ1-5, with 10 bases aligning to TRBD1. Trimming at V came to 6 bases and at J to 6 bases, leaving 8 bases not matched to a gene. Per the germline V gene, CDR1 is ENHRY and CDR2 is SYGVKD. The CDR3 consists of 15 residues. This chain's CDR3 is CAIRSGTGDFQPQHF. The CDR3 region has the DNA TGTGCCATCAGGTCCGGGACAGGGGATTTTCAGCCCCAGCATTTT.